This TCR beta chain originates from a study of blood T cell repertoires in COVID-19. The repertoire was sequenced with immunoSEQ multiplex PCR; TCRdb's copy has only in-frame clones and lacks some. The profile shows 42,000 or so clones, over 75% of them singletons. The CDR3 extends over 15 amino acids. The germline V gene encodes CDR1 PRHDT and CDR2 FYEKMQ (reference sequence). The V end lost 5 bases, the J end lost 12 bases, and 23 bases lay between the germline ends. The sequence was collected from a man aged 35 to 55 with active or convalescent COVID-19. J is TRBJ2-1 and V is TRBV13, with D possibly TRBD2 on 5 matching bases. The sample consisted of peripheral blood. CDR3 sequence: CASSDPAASNLGQFF. In DNA, the CDR3 is TGTGCCAGCAGCGACCCAGCGGCCAGTAACCTTGGGCAGTTCTTC.